A single TCR beta chain is shown here with its context. The data derive from a study of early T cells in non-severe SARS-CoV-2 infection. The germline V gene encodes CDR1 ENHRY and CDR2 SYGVKD. The CDR3 loop spans 16 amino acids. V was trimmed by 3 bases and J by 2 bases, leaving 15 bases between them. TCRdb redid the calling of the 5' RACE reads with MiXCR, one entry per CDR3 protein. The table shows about 44,000 distinct CDR3 sequences, with around 6% occurring only once. The source of this sequence is an adult who was a healthcare worker with PCR-confirmed SARS-CoV-2 infection or an uninfected control (not recorded which). J is TRBJ2-3 and V is TRBV10-3, with D perhaps assigned TRBD1 or TRBD2 (5 bases each). The material sequenced was whole blood. The DNA of the CDR3 is TGTGCCATCAGTGATCCTGGGGGAAAATCCACAGATACGCAGTATTTT. Protein product: CAISDPGGKSTDTQYF.